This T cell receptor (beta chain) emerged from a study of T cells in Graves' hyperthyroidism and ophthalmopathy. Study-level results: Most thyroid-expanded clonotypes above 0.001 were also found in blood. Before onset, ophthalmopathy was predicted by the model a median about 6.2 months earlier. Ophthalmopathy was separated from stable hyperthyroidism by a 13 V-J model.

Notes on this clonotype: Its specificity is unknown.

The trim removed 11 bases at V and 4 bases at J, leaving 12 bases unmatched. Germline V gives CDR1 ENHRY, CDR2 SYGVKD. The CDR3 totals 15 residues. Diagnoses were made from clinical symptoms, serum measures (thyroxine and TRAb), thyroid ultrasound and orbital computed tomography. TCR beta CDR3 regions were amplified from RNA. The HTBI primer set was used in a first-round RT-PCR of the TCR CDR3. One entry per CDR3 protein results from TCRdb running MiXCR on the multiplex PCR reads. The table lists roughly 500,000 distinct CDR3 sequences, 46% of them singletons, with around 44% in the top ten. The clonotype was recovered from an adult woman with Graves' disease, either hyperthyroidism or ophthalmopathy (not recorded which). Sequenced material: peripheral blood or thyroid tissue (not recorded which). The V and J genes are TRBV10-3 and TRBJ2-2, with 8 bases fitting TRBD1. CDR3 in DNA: TGTGCCGCTCAGGGGGCGGCCTTAAGCACCGGGGAGCTGTTTTTT. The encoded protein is CAAQGAALSTGELFF.